These T cell receptor beta chains were read from a single sample in a study of shared clonotypes between healthy human individuals. The assay was immunoSEQ multiplex PCR, and TCRdb's table has in-frame clones only and misses some. The repertoire includes around 2,000,000 clones, about 95% of them detected once, and 0.9% to 1.5% sits in the top ten. The specimen was naive CD8+ T cells sorted from blood. The receptors were sampled from a young man in good health. Both conserved end residues are part of each CDR3. D genes are given only for firm matches. Only part of the rows carry a size: once, few, many, or a class if the clone is expanded.

v_gene: TRBV4-1
j_gene: TRBJ1-5
d_gene: .
abundance: .
CDR3aa: CASSQAQSQGNQPQHF
CDR3nt: TGCGCCAGCAGCCAAGCCCAGAGTCAAGGCAATCAGCCCCAGCATTTT

v_gene: TRBV11-2
j_gene: TRBJ2-3
d_gene: TRBD2
abundance: .
CDR3aa: CASSLRLAGFTDTQYF
CDR3nt: TGTGCCAGCAGCTTACGACTAGCGGGTTTCACAGATACGCAGTATTTT

v_gene: TRBV11-2
j_gene: TRBJ2-1
d_gene: TRBD2
abundance: .
CDR3aa: CASSLDNLAGTNEQFF
CDR3nt: TGTGCCAGCAGCTTAGATAATCTAGCGGGAACTAATGAGCAGTTCTTC

v_gene: TRBV5-5
j_gene: TRBJ2-5
d_gene: .
abundance: .
CDR3aa: CASGTYGGYQETQYF
CDR3nt: TGTGCCAGCGGCACATATGGGGGTTACCAAGAGACCCAGTACTTC

v_gene: TRBV4-3
j_gene: TRBJ2-1
d_gene: .
abundance: .
CDR3aa: CASSQERTRYNEQFF
CDR3nt: TGCGCCAGCAGCCAAGAACGGACTCGTTACAATGAGCAGTTCTTC

v_gene: TRBV25-1
j_gene: TRBJ2-7
d_gene: .
abundance: .
CDR3aa: CASSGGYEQYF
CDR3nt: TGTGCCAGCAGTGGGGGCTACGAGCAGTACTTC

v_gene: TRBV27
j_gene: TRBJ2-7
d_gene: .
abundance: once
CDR3aa: CASAPMGSGEQYF
CDR3nt: TGTGCCAGCGCTCCTATGGGTTCGGGGGAGCAGTACTTC

v_gene: TRBV6-5
j_gene: TRBJ2-5
d_gene: .
abundance: .
CDR3aa: CASSYRPGTFETQYF
CDR3nt: TGTGCCAGCAGTTACCGCCCCGGGACCTTTGAGACCCAGTACTTC

v_gene: TRBV30
j_gene: TRBJ2-3
d_gene: .
abundance: .
CDR3aa: CAWREGVLEQYF
CDR3nt: TGTGCCTGGCGCGAGGGAGTACTGGAGCAGTATTTT

v_gene: TRBV4-3
j_gene: TRBJ2-7
d_gene: .
abundance: .
CDR3aa: CASSQEGPDYEQYF
CDR3nt: TGCGCCAGCAGCCAAGAAGGTCCGGACTACGAGCAGTACTTC

v_gene: TRBV23-1
j_gene: TRBJ2-7
d_gene: TRBD1
abundance: .
CDR3aa: CASGILTGGEQYF
CDR3nt: TGCGCCAGCGGAATCTTGACAGGGGGCGAGCAGTACTTC

v_gene: TRBV13
j_gene: TRBJ2-7
d_gene: TRBD1
abundance: .
CDR3aa: CASSLGQLEDRGHEQYF
CDR3nt: TGTGCCAGCAGCTTAGGCCAATTGGAGGACAGGGGTCACGAGCAGTACTTC

v_gene: TRBV5-1
j_gene: TRBJ2-3
d_gene: TRBD2
abundance: .
CDR3aa: CASSFTPSGRDTDTQYF
CDR3nt: TGCGCCAGCAGCTTTACCCCTAGCGGGAGGGACACAGATACGCAGTATTTT

v_gene: TRBV13
j_gene: TRBJ2-7
d_gene: TRBD2
abundance: .
CDR3aa: CASSTWTSGGYEQYF
CDR3nt: TGTGCCAGCAGCACATGGACTAGCGGGGGGTACGAGCAGTACTTC

v_gene: TRBV10-3
j_gene: TRBJ2-7
d_gene: .
abundance: .
CDR3aa: CAISESPGQLNYEQYF
CDR3nt: TGTGCCATCAGTGAGTCACCAGGACAGCTAAATTACGAGCAGTACTTC

v_gene: TRBV5-1
j_gene: TRBJ2-7
d_gene: .
abundance: .
CDR3aa: CASSLPSGSYEQYF
CDR3nt: TGCGCCAGCAGCTTGCCGTCGGGCTCCTACGAGCAGTACTTC

v_gene: TRBV28
j_gene: TRBJ1-2
d_gene: TRBD1
abundance: .
CDR3aa: CASSSPRTGDYGYTF
CDR3nt: TGTGCCAGCAGTTCCCCCCGGACAGGGGACTATGGCTACACCTTC

v_gene: TRBV5-6
j_gene: TRBJ2-7
d_gene: .
abundance: .
CDR3aa: CASSLILGMSAYEQYF
CDR3nt: TGTGCCAGCAGCTTAATTCTAGGGATGTCGGCCTACGAGCAGTACTTC

v_gene: TRBV6-5
j_gene: TRBJ2-2
d_gene: .
abundance: .
CDR3aa: CASSYSGGSGELFF
CDR3nt: TGTGCCAGCAGTTACTCAGGAGGCTCCGGGGAGCTGTTTTTT

v_gene: TRBV4-3
j_gene: TRBJ2-1
d_gene: .
abundance: .
CDR3aa: CASSQDDSLAYNEQFF
CDR3nt: TGCGCCAGCAGCCAAGATGACAGTCTAGCCTACAATGAGCAGTTCTTC